The sequence of this T cell receptor (beta chain) was determined in a study of T-cell reconstitution after alpha-beta-depleted transplantation in children. Study-level results: Approximately two months post-transplant, alpha-beta T cells reportedly originated from several hundred expanded graft clones. Elevated TCRbeta diversity at day 60 was traced, in some patients, to surviving recipient T cells and thymic progenitors. At one year after transplant, newly produced T cells mostly accounted for T-cell counts and diversity.

Molecular barcoding with unique molecular identifiers was used for the TCRbeta library. TCRdb ran MiXCR on the PCR reads and lists one entry per CDR3 protein. Among about 980,000 distinct CDR3 sequences listed, roughly 29% were seen once. This clonotype has a handful of counts. The target antigen is unknown. This CDR3 has 17 residues. Germline V gene lookup returns CDR1 MGHRA and CDR2 YSYEKL. The V gene lost 2 bases and the J gene lost 1 base, with 15 bases spanning the gap. The V gene is TRBV4-1, the J gene TRBJ2-1; maybe TRBD1 (6 bases). The specimen was PBMCs, mostly from graft donor cells, collected 360 days after TCRalphabeta/CD19-depleted stem cell transplant. The clonotype comes from a boy in the first two years of life who had a stem cell transplant for SCID, so the T cells may come from the graft donor. The CDR3 here is CASSQKGGWGSYNEQFF. The CDR3 region has the DNA TGCGCCAGCAGCCAAAAAGGGGGTTGGGGTTCCTACAATGAGCAGTTCTTC.